The rows below give T cell receptor beta chains drawn from one sample of a study of shared clonotypes between healthy human individuals. Some clones are missing from TCRdb's copy, which holds only in-frame ones; the method was immunoSEQ multiplex PCR. The table records about 2.1 million clones, about 93% of them present only once. Sample: naive CD8+ T cells from PBMCs. All receptors come from a man aged 18 to 30 in good health. Some clones in this sample may be carry-over from other donors' samples. CDR3s include the opening cysteine and the closing phenylalanine or tryptophan. Each record gives: D gene, V gene, clone size, J gene, CDR3 protein, CDR3 DNA. D genes are given only for firm matches. Where a row states a size, it is once, few, many or the class of an expanded clone; other rows omit it.

TRBD2,TRBV4-2,-,TRBJ2-3,CASSQGLAGGTTDTQYF,TGTGCCAGCAGCCAAGGCCTAGCGGGAGGTACCACAGATACGCAGTATTTT
-,TRBV6-1,-,TRBJ1-2,CASTPGWGIDGYTF,TGTGCCAGCACCCCCGGGTGGGGGATTGATGGCTACACCTTC
-,TRBV5-6,-,TRBJ2-1,CASSLGRFHEQFF,TGTGCCAGCAGCTTGGGACGTTTCCATGAGCAGTTCTTC
-,TRBV4-2,-,TRBJ2-7,CASSQVPYEQYF,TGTGCCAGCAGCCAAGTCCCCTACGAGCAGTACTTC
-,TRBV5-4,-,TRBJ1-2,CASSPSGGIDGYTF,TGTGCCAGCAGCCCCTCCGGGGGAATAGACGGCTACACCTTC
-,TRBV30,-,TRBJ2-7,CAWSLSGQNSYEQYF,TGTGCCTGGAGTCTTTCGGGACAAAACTCCTACGAGCAGTACTTC
-,TRBV4-3,-,TRBJ2-6,CASSQGVAGANVLTF,TGCGCCAGCAGCCAAGGTGTTGCTGGGGCCAACGTCCTGACTTTC
TRBD2,TRBV29-1,-,TRBJ2-1,CSVEDTRTSGSRPYNEQFF,TGCAGCGTTGAAGATACCCGGACTAGCGGGAGTAGGCCCTACAATGAGCAGTTCTTC
TRBD2,TRBV7-6,-,TRBJ2-7,CASSPTSGGYEQYF,TGTGCCAGCAGTCCAACTAGCGGGGGCTACGAGCAGTACTTC
-,TRBV5-6,-,TRBJ1-1,CASSLGVEAFF,TGTGCCAGCAGCTTGGGAGTCGAAGCTTTCTTT
-,TRBV6-5,-,TRBJ2-1,CASQTRGNEQFF,TGTGCCAGCCAAACCCGGGGCAATGAGCAGTTCTTC
-,TRBV13,once,TRBJ2-2,CASSLGLSVRNTGELFF,TGTGCCAGCAGCTTAGGCCTAAGTGTACGGAACACCGGGGAGCTGTTTTTT
-,TRBV5-1,-,TRBJ2-7,CASSPEGTGRGRAEEQYF,TGCGCCAGCAGCCCGGAGGGGACAGGACGCGGGAGGGCCGAAGAGCAGTACTTC
TRBD2,TRBV9,-,TRBJ2-5,CASSSSGAQETQYF,TGTGCCAGCAGCTCTAGCGGGGCACAAGAGACCCAGTACTTC
TRBD1,TRBV27,-,TRBJ2-7,CASSPLGGQGGIEQYF,TGTGCCAGCAGTCCCCTCGGTGGACAGGGGGGCATCGAGCAGTACTTC
-,TRBV11-2,-,TRBJ1-2,CASSTPRPFYGYTF,TGTGCCAGCAGCACCCCGCGGCCGTTCTATGGCTACACCTTC
-,TRBV6-5,-,TRBJ1-5,CASRQNGNSNQPQHF,TGTGCCAGCAGACAAAATGGGAATAGCAATCAGCCCCAGCATTTT
TRBD1,TRBV27,-,TRBJ1-1,CASSQQGLNTEAFF,TGTGCCAGCAGCCAACAGGGGCTGAACACTGAAGCTTTCTTT
-,TRBV27,-,TRBJ2-2,CASSLGQNTGELFF,TGTGCCAGCAGTTTGGGGCAGAACACCGGGGAGCTGTTTTTT
TRBD2,TRBV20-1,-,TRBJ2-7,CSATTGRF,TGCAGTGCCACGACCGGGAGGTTC
TRBD2,TRBV7-9,-,TRBJ2-5,CASLGVAGGPHQETQYF,TGTGCCAGCCTCGGGGTAGCGGGAGGGCCACACCAAGAGACCCAGTACTTC
TRBD1,TRBV6-5,-,TRBJ1-1,CASSIQGMNTEAFF,TGTGCCAGCAGTATACAGGGGATGAACACTGAAGCTTTCTTT
TRBD2,TRBV13,-,TRBJ2-5,CASSVKLGTREETQYF,TGTGCCAGCAGCGTCAAACTCGGGACTAGAGAAGAGACCCAGTACTTC
-,TRBV7-9,-,TRBJ1-5,CASSPEIFGDRQPQHF,TGTGCCAGCAGCCCTGAGATTTTTGGGGATAGGCAGCCCCAGCATTTT
-,TRBV11-2,-,TRBJ2-1,CASSLQGPTAYNEQFF,TGTGCCAGCAGCTTACAGGGGCCTACCGCCTACAATGAGCAGTTCTTC
-,TRBV11-2,-,TRBJ1-5,CASSPGAGGPQHF,TGTGCCAGCAGCCCGGGAGCCGGTGGGCCCCAGCATTTT
-,TRBV7-9,-,TRBJ2-3,CASSGGARSGDTQYF,TGTGCCAGCAGCGGGGGGGCCAGGTCGGGAGATACGCAGTATTTT
-,TRBV4-1,-,TRBJ1-4,CASSQVENEKLFF,TGCGCCAGCAGCCAAGTTGAAAATGAAAAACTGTTTTTT
-,TRBV28,-,TRBJ1-5,CASSLAWNQPQHF,TGTGCCAGCAGTTTGGCCTGGAATCAGCCCCAGCATTTT
-,TRBV28,-,TRBJ1-1,CASSLGPGEAFF,TGTGCCAGCAGTTTGGGGCCGGGGGAAGCTTTCTTT
-,TRBV4-2,-,TRBJ1-2,CASSQAESYGYTF,TGTGCCAGCAGCCAAGCGGAGAGCTATGGCTACACCTTC
-,TRBV19,-,TRBJ1-1,CASSLRQLNTEAFF,TGTGCCAGTAGTTTAAGACAATTGAACACTGAAGCTTTCTTT
TRBD2,TRBV4-1,-,TRBJ2-3,CASSQVSSGVTDTQYF,TGCGCCAGCAGCCAGGTCTCTAGCGGGGTCACAGATACGCAGTATTTT
TRBD1,TRBV9,-,TRBJ2-1,CASSSRDRGQNEQFF,TGTGCCAGCAGCAGCCGGGACAGGGGGCAAAATGAGCAGTTCTTC
TRBD2,TRBV5-1,-,TRBJ2-3,CASSPRDSGTDTQYF,TGCGCCAGCAGCCCCCGGGATAGCGGGACAGATACGCAGTATTTT
TRBD2,TRBV5-1,-,TRBJ2-1,CASSSGLAGVYNEQFF,TGCGCCAGCAGCTCAGGACTAGCGGGGGTCTACAATGAGCAGTTCTTC
-,TRBV16,-,TRBJ1-1,CASSQSEQAPTEAFF,TGTGCCAGCAGCCAATCGGAACAGGCCCCAACTGAAGCTTTCTTT